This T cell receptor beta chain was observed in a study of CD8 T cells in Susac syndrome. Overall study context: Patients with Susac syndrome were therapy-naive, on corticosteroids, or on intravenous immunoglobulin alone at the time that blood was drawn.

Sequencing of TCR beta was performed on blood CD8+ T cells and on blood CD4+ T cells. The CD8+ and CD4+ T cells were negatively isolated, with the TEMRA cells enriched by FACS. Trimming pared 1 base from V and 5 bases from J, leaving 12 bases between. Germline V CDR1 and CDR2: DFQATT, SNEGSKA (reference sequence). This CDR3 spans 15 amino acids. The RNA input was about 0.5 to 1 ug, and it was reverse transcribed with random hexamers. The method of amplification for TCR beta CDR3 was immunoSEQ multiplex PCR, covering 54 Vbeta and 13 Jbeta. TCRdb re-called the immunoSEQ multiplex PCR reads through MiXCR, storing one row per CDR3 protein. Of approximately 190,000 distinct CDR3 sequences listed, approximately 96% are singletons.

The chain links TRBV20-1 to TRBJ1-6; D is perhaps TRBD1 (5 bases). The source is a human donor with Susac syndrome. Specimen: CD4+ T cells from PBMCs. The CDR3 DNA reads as TGCAGTGCTAGAGTCGGGGGTGGGAATAATTCACCCCTCCACTTT. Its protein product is CSARVGGGNNSPLHF.